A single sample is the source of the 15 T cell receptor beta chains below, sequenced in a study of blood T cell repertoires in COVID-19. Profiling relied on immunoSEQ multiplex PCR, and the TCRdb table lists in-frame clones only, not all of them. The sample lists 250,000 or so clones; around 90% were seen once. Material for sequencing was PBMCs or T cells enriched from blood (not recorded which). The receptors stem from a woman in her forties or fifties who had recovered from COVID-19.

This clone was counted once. In nucleotides, the CDR3 is TGTGCCAGCAGCGCCGGTACAGGGGTGGGGGAGACCCAGTACTTC. It yields the protein CASSAGTGVGETQYF. The V and J genes are TRBV9 and TRBJ2-5; 7 bases fit TRBD1. The CDR3 sequence is 15 residues long. CDR1 and CDR2 from the germline V gene are SGDLS and YYNGEE. J gave up 5 bases and V 3 bases, and 10 bases lay outside the gene matches.

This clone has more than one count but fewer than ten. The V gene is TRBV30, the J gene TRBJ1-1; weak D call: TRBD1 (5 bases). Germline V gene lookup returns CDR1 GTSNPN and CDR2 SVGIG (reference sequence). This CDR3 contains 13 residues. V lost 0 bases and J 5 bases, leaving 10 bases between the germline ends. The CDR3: CAWSVQSGTEAFF. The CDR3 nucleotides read TGTGCCTGGAGTGTACAGTCAGGGACTGAAGCTTTCTTT.

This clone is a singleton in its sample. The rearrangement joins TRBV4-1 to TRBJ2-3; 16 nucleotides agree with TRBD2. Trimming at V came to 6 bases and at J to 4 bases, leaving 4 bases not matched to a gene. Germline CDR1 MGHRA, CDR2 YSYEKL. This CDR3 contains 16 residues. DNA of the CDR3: TGCGCCAGCAGAACGGGACTAGCGGGAGGGTCAGATACGCAGTATTTT. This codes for CASRTGLAGGSDTQYF.

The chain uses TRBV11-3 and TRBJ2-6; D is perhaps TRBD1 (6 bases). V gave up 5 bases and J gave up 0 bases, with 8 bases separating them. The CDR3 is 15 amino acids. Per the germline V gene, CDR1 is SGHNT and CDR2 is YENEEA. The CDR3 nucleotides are TGTGCCAGCAGCCAGGGGACCTCTGGGGCCAACGTCCTGACTTTC. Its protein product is CASSQGTSGANVLTF.

CDR3 region: CASSPGHGNTIYF. CDR3 nucleotide sequence: TGTGCCAGCAGCCCAGGCCATGGAAACACCATATATTTT. The V gene is TRBV7-9, the J gene TRBJ1-3; no clear D gene. Germline CDR1 and CDR2: SEHNR and FQNEAQ (reference sequence). The CDR3 has 13 residues. V was cut by 5 bases and J by 3 bases, with 8 bases left in between. The full variable domain, completed using reference TRBV7-9 and TRBJ1-3, is DTGVSQNPRHKITKRGQNVTFRCDPISEHNRLYWYRQTLGQGPEFLTYFQNEAQLEKSRLLSDRFSAERPKGSFSTLEIQRTEQGDSAMYLCASSPGHGNTIYFGEGSWLTVV.

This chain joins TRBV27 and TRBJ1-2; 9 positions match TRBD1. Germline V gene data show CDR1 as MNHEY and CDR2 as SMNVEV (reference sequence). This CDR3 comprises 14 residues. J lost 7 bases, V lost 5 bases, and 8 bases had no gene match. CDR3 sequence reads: CASSPTRTGVGYTF. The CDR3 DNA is TGTGCCAGCAGTCCTACCCGGACAGGGGTTGGCTACACCTTC.

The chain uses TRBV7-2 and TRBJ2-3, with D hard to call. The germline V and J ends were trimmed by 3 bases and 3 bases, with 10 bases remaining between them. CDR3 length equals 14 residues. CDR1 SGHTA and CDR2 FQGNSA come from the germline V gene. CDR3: CASSFAAMTDTQYF. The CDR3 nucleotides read TGTGCCAGCAGCTTTGCGGCTATGACAGATACGCAGTATTTT.

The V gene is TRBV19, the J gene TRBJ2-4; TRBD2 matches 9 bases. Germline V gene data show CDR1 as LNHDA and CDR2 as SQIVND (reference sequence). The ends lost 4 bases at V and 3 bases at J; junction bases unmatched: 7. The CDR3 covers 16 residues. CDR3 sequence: CASSSRAGGNKNIQYF. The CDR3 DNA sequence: TGTGCCAGTAGTAGCAGGGCGGGGGGGAACAAAAACATTCAGTACTTC.

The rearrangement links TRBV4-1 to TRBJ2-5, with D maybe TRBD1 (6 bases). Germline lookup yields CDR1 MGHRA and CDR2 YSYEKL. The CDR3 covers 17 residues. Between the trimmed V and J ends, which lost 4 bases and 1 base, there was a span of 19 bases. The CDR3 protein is CASSLLVPPQGQETQYF. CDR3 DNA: TGCGCCAGCAGCCTCCTAGTACCCCCACAGGGCCAAGAGACCCAGTACTTC.

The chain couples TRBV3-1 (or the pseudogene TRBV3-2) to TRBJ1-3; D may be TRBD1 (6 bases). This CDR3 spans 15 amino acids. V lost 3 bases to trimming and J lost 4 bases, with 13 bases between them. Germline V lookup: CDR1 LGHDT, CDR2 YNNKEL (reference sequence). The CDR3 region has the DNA TGTGCCAGCAGCCATCAGGGGCTAGGAGGAAACACCATATATTTT. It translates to CASSHQGLGGNTIYF.

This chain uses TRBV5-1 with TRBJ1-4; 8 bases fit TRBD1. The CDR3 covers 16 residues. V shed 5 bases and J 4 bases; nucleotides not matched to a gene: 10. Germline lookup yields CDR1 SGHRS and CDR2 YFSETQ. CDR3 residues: CASRVGRDRHNEKLFF. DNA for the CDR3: TGCGCCAGCAGGGTGGGTCGGGACAGGCATAATGAAAAACTGTTTTTT.

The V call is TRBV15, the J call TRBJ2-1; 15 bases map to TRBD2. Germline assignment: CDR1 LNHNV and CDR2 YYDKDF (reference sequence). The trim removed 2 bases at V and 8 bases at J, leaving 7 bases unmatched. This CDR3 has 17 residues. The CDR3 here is CATSRRTSGRADDEQFF. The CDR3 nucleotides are TGTGCCACCAGCAGACGGACTAGCGGGAGGGCCGACGATGAGCAGTTCTTC.

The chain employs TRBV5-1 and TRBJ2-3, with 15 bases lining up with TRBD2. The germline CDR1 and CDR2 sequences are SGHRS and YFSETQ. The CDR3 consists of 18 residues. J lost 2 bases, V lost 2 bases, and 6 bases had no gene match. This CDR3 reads CASSLGLAGGLLTDTQYF. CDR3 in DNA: TGCGCCAGCAGCTTAGGACTAGCGGGAGGGCTACTCACAGATACGCAGTATTTT.

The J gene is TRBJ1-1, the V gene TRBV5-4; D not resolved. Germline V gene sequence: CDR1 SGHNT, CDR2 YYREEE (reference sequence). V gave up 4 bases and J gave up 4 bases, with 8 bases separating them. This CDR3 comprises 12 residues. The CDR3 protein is CASSDILTEAFF. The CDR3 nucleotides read TGTGCCAGCAGCGACATACTCACTGAAGCTTTCTTT.

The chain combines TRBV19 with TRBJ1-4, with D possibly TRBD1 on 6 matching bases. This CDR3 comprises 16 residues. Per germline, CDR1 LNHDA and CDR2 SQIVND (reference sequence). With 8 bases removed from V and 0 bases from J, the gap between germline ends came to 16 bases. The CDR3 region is CASRQGIISTNEKLFF. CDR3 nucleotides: TGTGCCAGTCGGCAGGGGATTATTTCAACTAATGAAAAACTGTTTTTT. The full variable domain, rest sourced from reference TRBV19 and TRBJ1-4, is DGGITQSPKYLFRKEGQNVTLSCEQNLNHDAMYWYRQDPGQGLRLIYYSQIVNDFQKGDIAEGYSVSREKKESFPLTVTSAQKNPTAFYLCASRQGIISTNEKLFFGSGTQLSVL.